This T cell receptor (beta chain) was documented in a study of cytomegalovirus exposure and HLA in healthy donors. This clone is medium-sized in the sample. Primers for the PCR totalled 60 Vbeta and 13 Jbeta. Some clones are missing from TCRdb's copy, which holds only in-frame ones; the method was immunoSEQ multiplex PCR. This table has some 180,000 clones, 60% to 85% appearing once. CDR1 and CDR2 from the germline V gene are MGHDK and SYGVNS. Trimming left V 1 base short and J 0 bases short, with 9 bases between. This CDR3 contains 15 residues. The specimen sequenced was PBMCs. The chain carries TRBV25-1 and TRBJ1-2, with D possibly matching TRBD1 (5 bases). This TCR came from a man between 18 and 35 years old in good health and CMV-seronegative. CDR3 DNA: TGTGCCAGCAGTGAATTTGGGACTTCTAACTATGGCTACACCTTC. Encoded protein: CASSEFGTSNYGYTF.